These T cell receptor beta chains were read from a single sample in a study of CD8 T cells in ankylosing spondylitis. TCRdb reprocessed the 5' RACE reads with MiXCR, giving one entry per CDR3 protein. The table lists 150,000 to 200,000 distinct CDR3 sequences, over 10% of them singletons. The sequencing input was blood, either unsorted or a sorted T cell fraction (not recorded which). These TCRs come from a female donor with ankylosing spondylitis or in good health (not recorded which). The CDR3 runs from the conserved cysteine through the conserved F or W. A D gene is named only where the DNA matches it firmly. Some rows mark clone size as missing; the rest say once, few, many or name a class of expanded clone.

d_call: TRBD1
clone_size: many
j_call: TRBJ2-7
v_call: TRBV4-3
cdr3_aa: CASSQRLTGGLEQYF
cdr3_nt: TGCGCCAGCAGCCAACGTCTTACAGGGGGCTTGGAGCAGTACTTC

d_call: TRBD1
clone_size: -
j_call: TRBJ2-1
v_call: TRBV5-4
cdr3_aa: CASSLPDRDNEQFF
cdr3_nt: TGTGCCAGCAGCTTACCGGACAGGGACAATGAGCAGTTCTTC

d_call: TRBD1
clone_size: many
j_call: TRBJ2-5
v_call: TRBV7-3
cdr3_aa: CASSQGTVQETQYF
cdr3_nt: TGTGCCAGCAGCCAGGGGACAGTACAAGAGACCCAGTACTTC

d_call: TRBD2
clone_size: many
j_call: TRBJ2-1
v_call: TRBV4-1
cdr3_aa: CASSARLAENNEQFF
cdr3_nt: TGCGCCAGCAGCGCCAGACTAGCGGAAAACAATGAGCAGTTCTTC

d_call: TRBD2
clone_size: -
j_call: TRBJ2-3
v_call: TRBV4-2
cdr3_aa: CASSGTSSPDTQYF
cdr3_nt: TGTGCCAGCAGCGGGACTAGTTCCCCAGATACGCAGTATTTT

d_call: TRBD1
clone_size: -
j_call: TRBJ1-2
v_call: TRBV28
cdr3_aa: CASNKGGTDYGYTF
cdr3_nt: TGTGCCAGCAATAAGGGGGGGACAGACTATGGCTACACCTTC

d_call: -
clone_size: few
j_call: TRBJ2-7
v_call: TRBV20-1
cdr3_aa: CSARPYEQYF
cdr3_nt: TGCAGTGCTCGCCCCTACGAGCAGTACTTC

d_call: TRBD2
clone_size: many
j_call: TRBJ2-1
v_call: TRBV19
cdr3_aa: CASRRAGLAGTNEQFF
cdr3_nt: TGTGCCAGTAGAAGGGCCGGACTAGCGGGAACCAATGAGCAGTTCTTC

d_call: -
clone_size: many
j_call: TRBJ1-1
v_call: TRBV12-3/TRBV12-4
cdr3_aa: CASSLRDRTAEAFF
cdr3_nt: TGTGCCAGCAGTTTGCGAGACAGGACTGCTGAAGCTTTCTTT

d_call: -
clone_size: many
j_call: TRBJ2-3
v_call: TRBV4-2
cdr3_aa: CASSQGGKQTDTQYF
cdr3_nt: TGTGCCAGCAGCCAAGGGGGGAAACAGACAGATACGCAGTATTTT

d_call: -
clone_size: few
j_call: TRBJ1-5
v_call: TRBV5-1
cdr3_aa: CASSPGALGNQPQHF
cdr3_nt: TGCGCCAGCAGCCCGGGCGCCCTAGGGAATCAGCCCCAGCATTTT

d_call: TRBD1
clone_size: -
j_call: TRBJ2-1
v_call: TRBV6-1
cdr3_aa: CASSEPPGQGVHEQFF
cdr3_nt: TGTGCCAGCAGTGAGCCTCCGGGACAGGGGGTCCATGAGCAGTTCTTC

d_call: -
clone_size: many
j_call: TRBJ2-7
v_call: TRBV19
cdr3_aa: CASSIPGQAYEQYF
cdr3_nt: TGTGCCAGTAGTATCCCGGGACAAGCCTACGAGCAGTACTTC

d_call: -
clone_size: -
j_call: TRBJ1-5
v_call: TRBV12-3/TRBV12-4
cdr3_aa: CASSLEGISNQPQHF
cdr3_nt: TGTGCCAGCAGTTTAGAGGGGATCTCCAATCAGCCCCAGCATTTT

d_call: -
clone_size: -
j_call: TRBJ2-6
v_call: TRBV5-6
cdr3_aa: CASRGKKGANVLTF
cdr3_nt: TGTGCCAGCAGGGGCAAAAAAGGGGCCAACGTCCTGACTTTC

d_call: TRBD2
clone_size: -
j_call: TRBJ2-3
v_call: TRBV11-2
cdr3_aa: CASSFAATSGRSDTQYF
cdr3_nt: TGTGCCAGCAGCTTCGCCGCGACTAGCGGGAGATCCGATACGCAGTATTTT

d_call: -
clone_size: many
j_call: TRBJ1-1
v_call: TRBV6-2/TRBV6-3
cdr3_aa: CASSYLQPKEAFF
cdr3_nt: TGTGCCAGCAGTTACCTCCAGCCTAAGGAAGCTTTCTTT

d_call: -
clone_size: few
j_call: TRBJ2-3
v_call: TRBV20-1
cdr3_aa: CSARRDNTDAQYF
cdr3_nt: TGCAGTGCGAGGAGGGACAACACAGATGCGCAGTATTTT

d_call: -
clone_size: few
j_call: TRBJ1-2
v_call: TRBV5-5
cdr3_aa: CASSLEGRGLLDGYTF
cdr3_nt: TGTGCCAGCAGCTTGGAAGGCAGGGGCCTACTTGATGGCTACACCTTC

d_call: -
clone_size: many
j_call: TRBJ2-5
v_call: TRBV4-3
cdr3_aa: CASSQKQWETQYF
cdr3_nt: TGCGCCAGCAGCCAGAAACAGTGGGAGACCCAGTACTTC

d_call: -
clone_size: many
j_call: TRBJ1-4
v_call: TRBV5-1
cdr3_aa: CASSRTASTNEKLFF
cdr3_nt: TGCGCCAGCAGCCGGACTGCTTCAACTAATGAAAAACTGTTTTTT

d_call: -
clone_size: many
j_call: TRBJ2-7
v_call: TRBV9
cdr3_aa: CASTVDPGSREQYF
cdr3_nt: TGTGCCAGCACCGTAGACCCAGGCTCTAGGGAGCAGTACTTC

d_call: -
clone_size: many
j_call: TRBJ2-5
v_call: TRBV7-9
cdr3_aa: CASSLDETPQYF
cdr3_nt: TGTGCCAGCAGCTTAGACGAGACCCCCCAGTACTTC

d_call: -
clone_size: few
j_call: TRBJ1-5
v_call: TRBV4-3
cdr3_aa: CASSQATGNQPQHF
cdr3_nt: TGCGCCAGCAGCCAAGCTACAGGGAATCAGCCCCAGCATTTT

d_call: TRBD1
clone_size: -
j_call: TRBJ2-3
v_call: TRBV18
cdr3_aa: CASSPLGQGVDTQYF
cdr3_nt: TGTGCCAGCTCACCACTCGGACAGGGGGTGGATACGCAGTATTTT

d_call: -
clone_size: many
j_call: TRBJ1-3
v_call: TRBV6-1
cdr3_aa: CASSAYPGQTSSGNTIYF
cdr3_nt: TGTGCCAGCAGTGCCTACCCAGGACAGACCTCCTCTGGAAACACCATATATTTT

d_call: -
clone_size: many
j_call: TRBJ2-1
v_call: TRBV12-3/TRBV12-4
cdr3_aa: CASSLPDRYRFF
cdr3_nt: TGTGCCAGCAGTTTACCAGACAGATATCGGTTCTTC

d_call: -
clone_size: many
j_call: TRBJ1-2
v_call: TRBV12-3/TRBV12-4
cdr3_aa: CASSFKDNYGYTF
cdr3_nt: TGTGCCAGCAGTTTTAAGGATAACTATGGCTACACCTTC

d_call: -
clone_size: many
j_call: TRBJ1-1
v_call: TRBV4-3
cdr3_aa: CASSPHGGANTEAFF
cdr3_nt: TGCGCCAGCAGCCCCCATGGGGGGGCGAACACTGAAGCTTTCTTT

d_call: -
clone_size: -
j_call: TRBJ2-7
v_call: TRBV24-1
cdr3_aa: CATSAGPSYEQYF
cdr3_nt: TGTGCCACCAGTGCGGGACCATCCTACGAGCAGTACTTC

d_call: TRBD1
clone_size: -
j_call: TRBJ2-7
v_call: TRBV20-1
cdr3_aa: CSARGDRAIYEQYF
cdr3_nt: TGCAGTGCTCGAGGGGACAGGGCGATATACGAGCAGTACTTC

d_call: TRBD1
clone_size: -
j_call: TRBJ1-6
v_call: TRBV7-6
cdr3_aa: CASSLGTGHNSPLHF
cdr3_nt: TGTGCCAGCAGCCTCGGGACAGGACATAATTCACCCCTCCACTTT

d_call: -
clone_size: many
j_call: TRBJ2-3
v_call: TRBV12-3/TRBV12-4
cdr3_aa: CASRRAGGTDTQYF
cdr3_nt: TGTGCCAGCAGGCGGGCCGGGGGCACAGATACGCAGTATTTT

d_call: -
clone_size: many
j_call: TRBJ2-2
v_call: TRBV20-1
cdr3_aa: CSAPFDGELFF
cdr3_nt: TGCAGTGCTCCCTTCGACGGGGAGCTGTTTTTT

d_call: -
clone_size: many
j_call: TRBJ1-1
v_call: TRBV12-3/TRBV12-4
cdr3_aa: CASSHRTGVWTEAFF
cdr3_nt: TGTGCCAGCAGTCACCGGACGGGGGTGTGGACTGAAGCTTTCTTT

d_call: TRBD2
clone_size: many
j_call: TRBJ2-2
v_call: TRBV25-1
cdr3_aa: CASSEWRGTGELFF
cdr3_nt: TGTGCCAGCAGTGAATGGCGGGGGACCGGGGAGCTGTTTTTT

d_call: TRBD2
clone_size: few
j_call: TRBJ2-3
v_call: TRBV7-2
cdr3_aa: CASSLVASGHTDTQYF
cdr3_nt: TGTGCCAGCAGCTTAGTGGCTAGCGGGCACACAGATACGCAGTATTTT

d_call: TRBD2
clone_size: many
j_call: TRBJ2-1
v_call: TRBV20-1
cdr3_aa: CSARDRQRDYNEQFF
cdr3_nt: TGCAGTGCTAGAGATCGGCAGCGGGACTACAATGAGCAGTTCTTC

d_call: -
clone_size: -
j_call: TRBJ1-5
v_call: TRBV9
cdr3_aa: CANRVCGNQPQHF
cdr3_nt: TGCGCCAACAGGGTTTGCGGCAATCAGCCCCAGCATTTT

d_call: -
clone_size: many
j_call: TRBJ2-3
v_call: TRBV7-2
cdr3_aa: CASSFTNTDTQYF
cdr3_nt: TGTGCCAGCAGCTTTACAAACACAGATACGCAGTATTTT

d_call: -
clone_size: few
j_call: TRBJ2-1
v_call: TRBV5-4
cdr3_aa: CASTEGGSYNEQFF
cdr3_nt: TGTGCCAGCACGGAAGGGGGGTCCTACAATGAGCAGTTCTTC

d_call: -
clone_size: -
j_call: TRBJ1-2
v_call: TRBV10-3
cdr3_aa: CAITERGERPGYTF
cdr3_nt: TGTGCCATCACCGAGAGGGGTGAGAGGCCTGGCTACACCTTC

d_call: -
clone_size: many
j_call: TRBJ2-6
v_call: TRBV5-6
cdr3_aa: CASSLEPRVLTF
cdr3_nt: TGTGCCAGCAGCTTGGAGCCGCGAGTCCTGACTTTC

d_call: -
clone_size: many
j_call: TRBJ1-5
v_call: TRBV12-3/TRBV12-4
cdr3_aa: CASRQGFNQPQHF
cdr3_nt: TGTGCCAGCAGGCAAGGATTTAATCAGCCCCAGCATTTT

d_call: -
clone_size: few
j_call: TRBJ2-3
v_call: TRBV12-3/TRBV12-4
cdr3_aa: CASLEQKDTQYF
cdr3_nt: TGTGCCAGCCTGGAGCAAAAAGATACGCAGTATTTT

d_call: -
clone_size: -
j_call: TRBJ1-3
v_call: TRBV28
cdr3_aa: CASSSPGVSYSGNTIYF
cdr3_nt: TGTGCCAGCAGTTCCCCCGGGGTTTCCTACTCTGGAAACACCATATATTTT

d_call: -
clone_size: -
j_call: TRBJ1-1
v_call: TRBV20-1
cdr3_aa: CSATPTGHQNTEAFF
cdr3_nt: TGCAGTGCTACCCCCACAGGACACCAGAACACTGAAGCTTTCTTT

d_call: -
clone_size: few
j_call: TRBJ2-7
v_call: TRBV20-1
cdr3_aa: CSASPLRPYEQYF
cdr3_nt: TGCAGTGCTAGTCCCTTGAGGCCCTACGAGCAGTACTTC

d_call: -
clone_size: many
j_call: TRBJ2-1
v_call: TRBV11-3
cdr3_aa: CASSQGRENWGNEQFF
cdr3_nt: TGTGCCAGCAGTCAGGGGAGGGAGAACTGGGGCAATGAGCAGTTCTTC

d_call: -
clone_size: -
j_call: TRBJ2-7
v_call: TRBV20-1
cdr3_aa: CSARDLTTSSSSYEQYF
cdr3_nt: TGCAGTGCTAGAGACCTGACGACTAGTTCTAGCTCCTACGAGCAGTACTTC

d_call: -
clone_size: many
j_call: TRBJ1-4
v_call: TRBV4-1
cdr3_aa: CASSQVDSEKLFF
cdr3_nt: TGCGCCAGCAGCCAAGTGGACAGTGAAAAACTGTTTTTT

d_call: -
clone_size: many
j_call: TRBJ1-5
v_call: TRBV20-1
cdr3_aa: CSARESAIPTAQHF
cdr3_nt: TGCAGTGCTAGAGAGTCGGCGATCCCTACGGCCCAGCATTTT

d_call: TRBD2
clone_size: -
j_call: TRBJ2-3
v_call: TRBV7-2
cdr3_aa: CASSPWTSGRTDTQYF
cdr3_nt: TGTGCCAGCAGCCCCTGGACTAGCGGGAGAACAGATACGCAGTATTTT

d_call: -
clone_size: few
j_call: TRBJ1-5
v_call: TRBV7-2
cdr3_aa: CASSSGSQPQHF
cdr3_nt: TGTGCCAGCAGCTCGGGGAGTCAGCCCCAGCATTTT

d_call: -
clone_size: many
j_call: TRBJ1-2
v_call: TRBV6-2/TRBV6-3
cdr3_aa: CASSYGGGNYGYTF
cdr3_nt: TGTGCCAGCAGTTACGGCGGCGGTAACTATGGCTACACCTTC

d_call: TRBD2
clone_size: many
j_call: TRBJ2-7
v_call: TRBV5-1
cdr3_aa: CASRRREAGEQYF
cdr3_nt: TGCGCCAGCAGGCGGCGGGAGGCAGGCGAGCAGTACTTC

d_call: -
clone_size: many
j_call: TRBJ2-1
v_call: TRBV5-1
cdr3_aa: CASSLSNDEQFF
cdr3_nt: TGCGCCAGCAGCTTGTCAAATGATGAGCAGTTCTTC

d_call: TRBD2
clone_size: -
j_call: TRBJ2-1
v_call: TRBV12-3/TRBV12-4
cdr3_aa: CATSGRGSNEQFF
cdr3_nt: TGTGCCACTAGCGGGAGGGGTAGCAATGAGCAGTTCTTC

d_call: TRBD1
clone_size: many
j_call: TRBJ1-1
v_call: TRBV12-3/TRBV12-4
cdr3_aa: CASSFGQAAAFF
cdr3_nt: TGTGCCAGCAGTTTTGGACAGGCGGCAGCTTTCTTT